The rows below give T cell receptor beta chains drawn from one sample of a study of CD8+ T cells in alopecia areata. Data came from immunoSEQ multiplex PCR; TCRdb stores just in-frame clones and leaves some out. This sample has about 200,000 clones; about 56% occur once, and the top ten carry roughly 5.3%. Sequenced material: CD8+ T cells sorted from blood. The receptors here all came from a human donor in good health. Both conserved end residues are part of each CDR3. The D gene is left open where the match is weak. Clone size is not always given. Where it is, it says once, few, many or a class for expanded clones.

.	TRBV14	TRBJ2-3	TRBD1	TGTGCCAGCAGCGCCCCCGCGACAGGGGCCTACACAGATACGCAGTATTTT	CASSAPATGAYTDTQYF
.	TRBV27	TRBJ2-5	.	TGTGCCAGCAGTTTTAATTACGCAGAGACCCAGTACTTC	CASSFNYAETQYF
many	TRBV13	TRBJ2-2	.	TGTGCCAGCAGTTCGGACGTCACCGGGGAGCTGTTTTTT	CASSSDVTGELFF
.	TRBV29-1	TRBJ1-4	.	TGCAGCGTTGGTGGCGGTTCCAATGAAAAACTGTTTTTT	CSVGGGSNEKLFF
.	TRBV2	TRBJ2-3	.	TGTGCCAGCAGTCCCCGGCAAAGCCCCACAGATACGCAGTATTTT	CASSPRQSPTDTQYF
.	TRBV29-1	TRBJ2-7	.	TGCAGCGTTGAATCGAAGGACAGAGCCTACGAGCAGTACTTC	CSVESKDRAYEQYF
few	TRBV5-4	TRBJ2-1	TRBD1	TGTGCCAGCAGCTTGGCGGGACAGGGGGCAAATGAGCAGTTCTTC	CASSLAGQGANEQFF
.	TRBV11-2	TRBJ1-1	TRBD1	TGTGCCAGCAGCACAAGGACAGGGCCGAACACTGAAGCTTTCTTT	CASSTRTGPNTEAFF
.	TRBV2	TRBJ2-2	TRBD2	TGTGCCAGCATTAGCGGGGGGGCCGGGGAGCTGTTTTTT	CASISGGAGELFF
few	TRBV27	TRBJ2-3	.	TGTGCCAGCAGTTCGGGGGTTAGGGATACGCAGTATTTT	CASSSGVRDTQYF
few	TRBV11-2	TRBJ2-7	TRBD1	TGTGCCAGCAGCTTAGGCAGGGGGCTCTACGAGCAGTACTTC	CASSLGRGLYEQYF
few	TRBV7-2	TRBJ2-1	TRBD2	TGTGCCAGCAGCCTCCGGACTAGCGGTCCGTATCTTGAGCAGTTCTTC	CASSLRTSGPYLEQFF
.	TRBV15	TRBJ2-7	TRBD1	TGTGCCACCAGCACGGACAGGGGGCTCGACGAGCAGTACTTC	CATSTDRGLDEQYF
.	TRBV18	TRBJ2-7	.	TGTGCCAGCTCATCTGGGACCCCCAACGAGCAGTACTTC	CASSSGTPNEQYF
many	TRBV6-4	TRBJ2-2	TRBD1	TGTGCCAGCAGTGAGAAGGGGGCTACCGGGGAGCTGTTTTTT	CASSEKGATGELFF
.	TRBV30	TRBJ1-2	.	TGTGCCTGGAGTGAGGGAACCACTATCCCTTCCTATGGCTACACCTTC	CAWSEGTTIPSYGYTF
.	TRBV29-1	TRBJ2-7	.	TGCAGCGTTATTCTAGACTACGAGCAGTACTTC	CSVILDYEQYF
.	TRBV11-2	TRBJ2-5	TRBD2	TGTGCCAGCAGCTCCCTCGGACTAGCTGCATCAGAGACCCAGTACTTC	CASSSLGLAASETQYF
.	TRBV7-7	TRBJ2-5	.	TGTGCCAGCAGCTTAGCAGGAAAAGAGACCCAGTACTTC	CASSLAGKETQYF